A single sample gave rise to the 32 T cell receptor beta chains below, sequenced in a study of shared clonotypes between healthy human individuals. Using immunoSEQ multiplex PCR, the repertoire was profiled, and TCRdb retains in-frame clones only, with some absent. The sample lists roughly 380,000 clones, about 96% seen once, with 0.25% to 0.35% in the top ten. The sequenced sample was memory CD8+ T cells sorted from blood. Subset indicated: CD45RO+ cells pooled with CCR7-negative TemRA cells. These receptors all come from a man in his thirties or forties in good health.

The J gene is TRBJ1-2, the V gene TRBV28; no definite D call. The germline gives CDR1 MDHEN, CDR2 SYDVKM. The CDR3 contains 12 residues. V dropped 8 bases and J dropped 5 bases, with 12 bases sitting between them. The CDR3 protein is CASCQSGYGYTF. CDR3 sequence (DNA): TGTGCCAGCTGTCAGTCGGGGTATGGCTACACCTTC.

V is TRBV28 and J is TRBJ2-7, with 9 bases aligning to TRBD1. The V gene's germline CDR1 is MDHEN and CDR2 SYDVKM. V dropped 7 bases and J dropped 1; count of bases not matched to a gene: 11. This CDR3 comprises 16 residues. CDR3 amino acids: CASNPIGTGKSYEQYF. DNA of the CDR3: TGTGCCAGCAACCCGATCGGGACAGGGAAGTCCTACGAGCAGTACTTC.

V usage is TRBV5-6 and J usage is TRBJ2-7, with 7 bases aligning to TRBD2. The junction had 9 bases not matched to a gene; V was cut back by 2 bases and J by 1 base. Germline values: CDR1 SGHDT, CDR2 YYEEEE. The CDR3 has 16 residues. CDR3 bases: TGTGCCAGCAGCTTATCTCGCGGGAGAGGGTCCTACGAGCAGTACTTC. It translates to CASSLSRGRGSYEQYF.

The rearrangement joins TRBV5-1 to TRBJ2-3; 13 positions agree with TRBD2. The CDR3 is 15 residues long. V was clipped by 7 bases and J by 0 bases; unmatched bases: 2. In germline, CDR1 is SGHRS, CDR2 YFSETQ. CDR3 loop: CASGTSGTSTDTQYF. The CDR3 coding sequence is TGCGCCAGCGGGACTAGCGGGACTAGCACAGATACGCAGTATTTT.

The CDR3 here is CASSWTGRNIQYF. The CDR3 nucleotides read TGTGCCAGCAGCTGGACAGGGAGAAACATTCAGTACTTC. V usage is TRBV5-6 and J usage is TRBJ2-4; 8 nucleotides line up with TRBD1. The CDR3 contains 13 residues. J was trimmed by 6 bases and V by 3 bases; bases with no gene match: 2. Germline CDR1 SGHDT, CDR2 YYEEEE.

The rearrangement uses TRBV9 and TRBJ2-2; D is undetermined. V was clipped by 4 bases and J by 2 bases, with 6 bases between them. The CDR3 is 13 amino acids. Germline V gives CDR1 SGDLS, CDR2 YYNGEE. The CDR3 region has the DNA TGTGCCAGCAGCCCGACTAACACCGGGGAGCTGTTTTTT. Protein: CASSPTNTGELFF.

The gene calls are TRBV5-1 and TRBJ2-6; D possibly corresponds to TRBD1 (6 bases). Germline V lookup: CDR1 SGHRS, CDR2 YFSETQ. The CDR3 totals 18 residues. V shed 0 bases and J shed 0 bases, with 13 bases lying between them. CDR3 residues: CASSLGGGPHSGANVLTF. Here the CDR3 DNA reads TGCGCCAGCAGCTTGGGAGGGGGACCTCACTCTGGGGCCAACGTCCTGACTTTC.

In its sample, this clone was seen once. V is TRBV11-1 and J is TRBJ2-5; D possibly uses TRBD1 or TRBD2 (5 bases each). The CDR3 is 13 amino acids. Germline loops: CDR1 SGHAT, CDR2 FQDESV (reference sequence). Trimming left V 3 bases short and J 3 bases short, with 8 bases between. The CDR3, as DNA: TGTGCCAGCAGCTTGAGAGGGGAAGAGACCCAGTACTTC. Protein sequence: CASSLRGEETQYF. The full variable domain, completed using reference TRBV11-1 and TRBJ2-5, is EAEVAQSPRYKITEKSQAVAFWCDPISGHATLYWYRQILGQGPELLVQFQDESVVDDSQLPKDRFSAERLKGVDSTLKIQPAELGDSAMYLCASSLRGEETQYFGPGTRLLVL.

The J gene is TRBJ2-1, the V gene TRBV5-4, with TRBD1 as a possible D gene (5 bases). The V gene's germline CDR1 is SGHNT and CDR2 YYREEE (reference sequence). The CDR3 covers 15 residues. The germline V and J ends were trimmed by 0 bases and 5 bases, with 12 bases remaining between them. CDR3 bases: TGTGCCAGCAGCTTGGTGACAGCTTCAAACAATGAGCAGTTCTTC. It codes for CASSLVTASNNEQFF. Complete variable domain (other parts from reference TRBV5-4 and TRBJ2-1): ETGVTQSPTHLIKTRGQQVTLRCSSQSGHNTVSWYQQALGQGPQFIFQYYREEENGRGNFPPRFSGLQFPNYSSELNVNALELDDSALYLCASSLVTASNNEQFFGPGTRLTVL.

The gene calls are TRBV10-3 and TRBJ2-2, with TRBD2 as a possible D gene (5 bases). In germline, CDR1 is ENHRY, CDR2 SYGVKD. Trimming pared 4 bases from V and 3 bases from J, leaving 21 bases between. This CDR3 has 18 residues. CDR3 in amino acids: CAISVGLFGSGYTGELFF. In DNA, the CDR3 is TGTGCCATCAGTGTAGGGTTATTTGGGTCGGGGTACACCGGGGAGCTGTTTTTT.

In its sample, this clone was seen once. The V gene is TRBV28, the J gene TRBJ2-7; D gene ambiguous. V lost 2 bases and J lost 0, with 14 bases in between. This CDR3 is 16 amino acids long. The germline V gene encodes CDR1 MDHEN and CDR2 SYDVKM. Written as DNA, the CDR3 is TGTGCCAGCAGTTTAACCAGACAAGCTAGCTCCTACGAGCAGTACTTC. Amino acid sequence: CASSLTRQASSYEQYF.

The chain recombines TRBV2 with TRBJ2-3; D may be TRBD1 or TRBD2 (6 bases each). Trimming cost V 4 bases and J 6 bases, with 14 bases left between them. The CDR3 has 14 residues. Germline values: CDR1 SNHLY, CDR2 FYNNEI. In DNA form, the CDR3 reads TGTGCCAGCAGTGCGTTGTCGGGGGCCGATACGCAGTATTTT. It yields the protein CASSALSGADTQYF.

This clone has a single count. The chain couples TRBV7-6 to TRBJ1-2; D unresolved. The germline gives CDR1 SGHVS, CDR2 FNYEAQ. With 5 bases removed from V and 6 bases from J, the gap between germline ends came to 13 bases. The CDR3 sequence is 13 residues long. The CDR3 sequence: CASSPSGTHGYTF. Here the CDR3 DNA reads TGTGCCAGCAGCCCCTCGGGAACCCATGGCTACACCTTC.

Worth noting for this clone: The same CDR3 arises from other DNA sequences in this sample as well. The CDR3 nucleotides read TGTGCCAGCAGTCGGACCGGTTATGGCTACACCTTC. Protein product: CASSRTGYGYTF. The J gene is TRBJ1-2, the V gene TRBV6-5; D unclear. Trimming shortened V by 5 bases and J by 5 bases, and 9 bases separated the two germline ends. Germline V CDR1 and CDR2: MNHEY, SVGAGI. CDR3 length: 12 amino acids.

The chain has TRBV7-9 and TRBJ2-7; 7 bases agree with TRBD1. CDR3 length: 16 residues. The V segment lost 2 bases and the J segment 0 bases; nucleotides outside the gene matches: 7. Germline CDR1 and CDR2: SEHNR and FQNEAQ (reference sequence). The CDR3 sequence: CASSLSPGGSSYEQYF. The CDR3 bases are TGTGCCAGCAGCTTATCGCCAGGGGGAAGCTCCTACGAGCAGTACTTC.

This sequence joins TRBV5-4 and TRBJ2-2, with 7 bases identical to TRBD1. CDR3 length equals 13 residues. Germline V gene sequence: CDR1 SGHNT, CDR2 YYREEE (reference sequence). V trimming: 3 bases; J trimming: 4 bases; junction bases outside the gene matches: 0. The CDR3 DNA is TGTGCCAGCAGCTGGGACAGCACCGGGGAGCTGTTTTTT. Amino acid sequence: CASSWDSTGELFF.

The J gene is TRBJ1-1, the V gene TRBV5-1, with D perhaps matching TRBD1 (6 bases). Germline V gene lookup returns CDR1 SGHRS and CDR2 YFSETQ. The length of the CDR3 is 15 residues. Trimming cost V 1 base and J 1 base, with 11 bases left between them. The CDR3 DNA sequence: TGCGCCAGCAGCTTGCCTCAGGGGCGGAACACTGAAGCTTTCTTT. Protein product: CASSLPQGRNTEAFF.

CDR3 in DNA: TGTGCCAGCTCTCGGACTAGCGGTACTCAAGAGACCCAGTACTTC. Protein product: CASSRTSGTQETQYF. V usage is TRBV18 and J usage is TRBJ2-5, with TRBD2 matching 10 bases. CDR3 length equals 15 residues. V trimming: 6 bases; J trimming: 2 bases; junction bases outside the gene matches: 6. Germline V gene lookup returns CDR1 KGHSH and CDR2 LQKENI.

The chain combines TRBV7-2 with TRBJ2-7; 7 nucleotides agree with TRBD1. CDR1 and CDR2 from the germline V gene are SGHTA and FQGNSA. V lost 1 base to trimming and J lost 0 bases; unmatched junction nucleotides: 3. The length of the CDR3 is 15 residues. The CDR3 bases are TGTGCCAGCAGCTTAGTAGGGGGCGCCTCCTACGAGCAGTACTTC. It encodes CASSLVGGASYEQYF. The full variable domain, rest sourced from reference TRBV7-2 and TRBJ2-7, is GAGVSQSPSNKVTEKGKDVELRCDPISGHTALYWYRQSLGQGLEFLIYFQGNSAPDKSGLPSDRFSAERTGGSVSTLTIQRTQQEDSAVYLCASSLVGGASYEQYFGPGTRLTVT.

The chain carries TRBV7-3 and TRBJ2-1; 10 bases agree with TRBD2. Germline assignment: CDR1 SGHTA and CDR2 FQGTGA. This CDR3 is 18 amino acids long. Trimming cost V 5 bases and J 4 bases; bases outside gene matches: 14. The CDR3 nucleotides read TGTGCCAGCAGCGACAAAAGGAAAGCGGGAGGGACATACAATGAGCAGTTCTTC. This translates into CASSDKRKAGGTYNEQFF. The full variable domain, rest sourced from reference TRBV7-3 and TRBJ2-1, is GAGVSQTPSNKVTEKGKYVELRCDPISGHTALYWYRQSLGQGPEFLIYFQGTGAADDSGLPNDRFFAVRPEGSVSTLKIQRTERGDSAVYLCASSDKRKAGGTYNEQFFGPGTRLTVL.

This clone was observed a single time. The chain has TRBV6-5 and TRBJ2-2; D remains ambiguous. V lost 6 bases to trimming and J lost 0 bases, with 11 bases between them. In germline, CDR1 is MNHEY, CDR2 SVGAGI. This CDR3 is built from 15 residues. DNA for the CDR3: TGTGCCAGCAGACGGGCACTTGCGAACACCGGGGAGCTGTTTTTT. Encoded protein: CASRRALANTGELFF.

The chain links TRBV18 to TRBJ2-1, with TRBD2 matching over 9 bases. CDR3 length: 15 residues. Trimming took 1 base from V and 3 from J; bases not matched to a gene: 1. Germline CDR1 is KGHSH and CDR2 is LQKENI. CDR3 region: CASSPLAGVYNEQFF. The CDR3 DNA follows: TGTGCCAGCTCACCACTAGCGGGAGTCTACAATGAGCAGTTCTTC.

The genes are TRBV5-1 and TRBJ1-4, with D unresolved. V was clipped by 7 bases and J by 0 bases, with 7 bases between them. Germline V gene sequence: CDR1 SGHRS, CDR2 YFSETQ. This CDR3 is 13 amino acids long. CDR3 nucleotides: TGCGCCAGCCAGGATACAACTAATGAAAAACTGTTTTTT. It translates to CASQDTTNEKLFF. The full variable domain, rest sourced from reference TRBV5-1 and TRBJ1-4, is KAGVTQTPRYLIKTRGQQVTLSCSPISGHRSVSWYQQTPGQGLQFLFEYFSETQRNKGNFPGRFSGRQFSNSRSEMNVSTLELGDSALYLCASQDTTNEKLFFGSGTQLSVL.

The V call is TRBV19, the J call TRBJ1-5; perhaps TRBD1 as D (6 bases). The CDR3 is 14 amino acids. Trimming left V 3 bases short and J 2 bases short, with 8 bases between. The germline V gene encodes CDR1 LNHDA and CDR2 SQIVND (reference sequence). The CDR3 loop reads CASSIKGGNQPQHF. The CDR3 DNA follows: TGTGCCAGTAGTATTAAGGGGGGCAATCAGCCCCAGCATTTT.

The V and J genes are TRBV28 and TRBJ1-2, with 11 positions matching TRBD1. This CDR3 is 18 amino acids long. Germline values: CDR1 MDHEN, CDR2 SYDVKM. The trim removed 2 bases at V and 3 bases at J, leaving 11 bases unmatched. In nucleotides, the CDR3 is TGTGCCAGCAGTTTACCCAACGGCCCGGGACAGGGGGACTATGGCTACACCTTC. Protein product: CASSLPNGPGQGDYGYTF.

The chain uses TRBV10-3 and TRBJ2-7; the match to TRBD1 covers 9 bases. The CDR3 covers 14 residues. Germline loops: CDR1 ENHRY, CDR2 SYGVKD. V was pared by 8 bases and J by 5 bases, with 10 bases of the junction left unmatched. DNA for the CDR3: TGTGCCATCGAGGACAGGGGTGGATTCAACGAGCAGTACTTC. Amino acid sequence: CAIEDRGGFNEQYF.

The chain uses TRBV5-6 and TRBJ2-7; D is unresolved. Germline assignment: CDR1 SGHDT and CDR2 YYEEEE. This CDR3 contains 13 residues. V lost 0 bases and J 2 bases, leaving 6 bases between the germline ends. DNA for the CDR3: TGTGCCAGCAGCTTGGGCAGAACCTACGAGCAGTACTTC. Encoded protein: CASSLGRTYEQYF.

CDR3 residues: CASSEALLYLGCNIQYF. CDR3 bases: TGTGCCAGCAGTGAAGCGCTTCTGTATCTGGGGTGTAACATTCAGTACTTC. The V gene is TRBV2, the J gene TRBJ2-4; D is undetermined. The CDR3 covers 17 residues. The V gene's germline CDR1 is SNHLY and CDR2 FYNNEI. Trimming removed 0 bases at V and 7 bases at J, with 19 bases between.

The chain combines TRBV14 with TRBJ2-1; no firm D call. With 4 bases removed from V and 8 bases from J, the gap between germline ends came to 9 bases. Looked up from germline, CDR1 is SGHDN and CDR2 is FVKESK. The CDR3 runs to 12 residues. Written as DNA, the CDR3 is TGTGCCAGCAGCCCCCAGACCTATGAGCAGTTCTTC. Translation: CASSPQTYEQFF.

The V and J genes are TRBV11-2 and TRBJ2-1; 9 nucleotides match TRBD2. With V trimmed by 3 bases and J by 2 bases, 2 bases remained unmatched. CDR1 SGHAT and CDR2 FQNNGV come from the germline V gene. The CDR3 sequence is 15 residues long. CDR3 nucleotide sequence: TGTGCCAGCAGCTTGACTAGCGGAACCTACAATGAGCAGTTCTTC. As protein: CASSLTSGTYNEQFF.

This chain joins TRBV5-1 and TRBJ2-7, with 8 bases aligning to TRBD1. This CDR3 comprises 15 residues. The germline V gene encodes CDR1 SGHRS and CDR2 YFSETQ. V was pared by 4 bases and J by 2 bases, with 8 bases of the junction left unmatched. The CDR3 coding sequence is TGCGCCAGCAGCCCCTGGGACAGGCAGACCTACGAGCAGTACTTC. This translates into CASSPWDRQTYEQYF.

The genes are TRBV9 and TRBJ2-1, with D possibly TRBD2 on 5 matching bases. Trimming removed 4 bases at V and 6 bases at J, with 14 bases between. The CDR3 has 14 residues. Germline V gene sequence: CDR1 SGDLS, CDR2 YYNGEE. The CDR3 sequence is CASSPGNSPNEQFF. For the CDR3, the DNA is TGTGCCAGCAGCCCGGGGAACAGCCCCAATGAGCAGTTCTTC.